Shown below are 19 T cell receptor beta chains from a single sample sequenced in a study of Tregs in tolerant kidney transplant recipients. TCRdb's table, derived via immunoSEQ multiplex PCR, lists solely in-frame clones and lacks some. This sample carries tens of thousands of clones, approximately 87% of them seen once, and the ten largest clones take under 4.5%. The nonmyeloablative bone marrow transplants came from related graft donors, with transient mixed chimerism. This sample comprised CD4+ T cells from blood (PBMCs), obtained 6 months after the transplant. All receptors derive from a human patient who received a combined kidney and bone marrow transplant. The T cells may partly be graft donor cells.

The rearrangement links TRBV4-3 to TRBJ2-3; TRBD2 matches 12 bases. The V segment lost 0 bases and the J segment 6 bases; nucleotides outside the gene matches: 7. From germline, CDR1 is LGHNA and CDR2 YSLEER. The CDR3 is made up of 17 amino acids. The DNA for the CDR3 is TGCGCCAGCAGCCAAGATTCGACTAGCGGGGGCGGTGATACGCAGTATTTT. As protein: CASSQDSTSGGGDTQYF.

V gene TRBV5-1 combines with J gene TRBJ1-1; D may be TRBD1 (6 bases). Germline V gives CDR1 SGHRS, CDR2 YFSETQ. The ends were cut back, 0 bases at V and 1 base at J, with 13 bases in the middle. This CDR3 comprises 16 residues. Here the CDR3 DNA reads TGCGCCAGCAGCTTGGCCATTAGGGGGGGGAACACTGAAGCTTTCTTT. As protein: CASSLAIRGGNTEAFF.

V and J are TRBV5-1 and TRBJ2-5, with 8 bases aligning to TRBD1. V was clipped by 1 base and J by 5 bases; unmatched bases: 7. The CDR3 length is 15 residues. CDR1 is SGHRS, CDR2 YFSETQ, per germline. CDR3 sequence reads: CASSLTDRGAETQYF. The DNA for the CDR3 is TGCGCCAGCAGCTTGACTGACAGGGGTGCCGAGACCCAGTACTTC.

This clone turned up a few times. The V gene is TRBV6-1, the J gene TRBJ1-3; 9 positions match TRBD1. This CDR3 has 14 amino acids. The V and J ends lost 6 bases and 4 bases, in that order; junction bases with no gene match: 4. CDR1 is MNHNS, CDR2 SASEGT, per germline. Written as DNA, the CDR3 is TGTGCCAGCAGCATACAGGGGGCCGGAAACACCATATATTTT. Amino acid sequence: CASSIQGAGNTIYF.

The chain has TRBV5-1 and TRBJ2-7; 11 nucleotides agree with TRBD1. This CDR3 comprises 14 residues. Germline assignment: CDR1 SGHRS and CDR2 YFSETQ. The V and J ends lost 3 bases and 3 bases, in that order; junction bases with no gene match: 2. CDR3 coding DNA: TGCGCCAGCAGCTCCGGGACAGGGGGCTACGAGCAGTACTTC. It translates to CASSSGTGGYEQYF.

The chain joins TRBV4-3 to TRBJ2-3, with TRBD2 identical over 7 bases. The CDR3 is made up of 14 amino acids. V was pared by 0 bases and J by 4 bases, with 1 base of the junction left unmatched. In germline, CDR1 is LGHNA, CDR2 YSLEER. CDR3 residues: CASSQDRGADTQYF. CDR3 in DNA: TGCGCCAGCAGCCAAGATCGGGGGGCAGATACGCAGTATTTT.

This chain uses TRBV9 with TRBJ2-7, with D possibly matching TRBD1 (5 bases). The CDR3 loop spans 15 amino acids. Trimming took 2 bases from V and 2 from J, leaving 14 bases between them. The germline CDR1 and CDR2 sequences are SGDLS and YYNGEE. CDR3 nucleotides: TGTGCCAGCAGCGTCGACAGCCATTGGGCCTACGAGCAGTACTTC. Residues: CASSVDSHWAYEQYF. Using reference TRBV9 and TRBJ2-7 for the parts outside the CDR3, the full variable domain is DSGVTQTPKHLITATGQRVTLRCSPRSGDLSVYWYQQSLDQGLQFLIQYYNGEERAKGNILERFSAQQFPDLHSELNLSSLELGDSALYFCASSVDSHWAYEQYFGPGTRLTVT.

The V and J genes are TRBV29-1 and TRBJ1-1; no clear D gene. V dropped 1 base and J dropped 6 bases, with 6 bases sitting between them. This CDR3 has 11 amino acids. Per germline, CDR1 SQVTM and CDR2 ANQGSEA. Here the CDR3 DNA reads TGCAGCGTTGAAGCCGGGGCTGAAGCTTTCTTT. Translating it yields CSVEAGAEAFF.

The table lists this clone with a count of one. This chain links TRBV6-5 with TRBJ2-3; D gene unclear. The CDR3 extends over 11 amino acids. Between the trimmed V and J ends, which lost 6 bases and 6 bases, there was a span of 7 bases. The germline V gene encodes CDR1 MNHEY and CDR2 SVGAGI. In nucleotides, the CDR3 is TGTGCCAGCAGGAGATTGGATACGCAGTATTTT. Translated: CASRRLDTQYF.

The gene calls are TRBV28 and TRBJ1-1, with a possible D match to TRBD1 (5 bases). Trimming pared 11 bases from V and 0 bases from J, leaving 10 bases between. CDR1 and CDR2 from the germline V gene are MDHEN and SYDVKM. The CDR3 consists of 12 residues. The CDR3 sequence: CAGGTVNTEAFF. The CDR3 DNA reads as TGTGCCGGAGGGACGGTGAACACTGAAGCTTTCTTT. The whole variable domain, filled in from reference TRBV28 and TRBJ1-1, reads DVKVTQSSRYLVKRTGEKVFLECVQDMDHENMFWYRQDPGLGLRLIYFSYDVKMKEKGDIPEGYSVSREKKERFSLILESASTNQTSMYLCAGGTVNTEAFFGQGTRLTVV.

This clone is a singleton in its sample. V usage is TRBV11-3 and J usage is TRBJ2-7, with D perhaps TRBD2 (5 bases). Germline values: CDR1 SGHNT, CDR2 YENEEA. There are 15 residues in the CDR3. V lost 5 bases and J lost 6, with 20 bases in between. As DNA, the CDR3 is TGTGCCAGCAGCGCAATGCCCCCTCCGGGAAGCGAGCAGTACTTC. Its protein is CASSAMPPPGSEQYF.

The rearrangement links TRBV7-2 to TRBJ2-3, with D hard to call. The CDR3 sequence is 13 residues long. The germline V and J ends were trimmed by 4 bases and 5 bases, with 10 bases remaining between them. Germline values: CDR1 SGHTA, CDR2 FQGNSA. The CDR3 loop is CASSSFRGDTQYF. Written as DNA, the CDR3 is TGTGCCAGCAGCTCATTCCGCGGAGATACGCAGTATTTT.

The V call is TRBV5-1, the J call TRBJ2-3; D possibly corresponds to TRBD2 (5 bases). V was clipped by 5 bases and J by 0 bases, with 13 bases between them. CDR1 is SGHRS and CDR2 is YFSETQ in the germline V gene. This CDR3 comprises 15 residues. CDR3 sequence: CASSVSGTSTDTQYF. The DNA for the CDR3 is TGCGCCAGCAGTGTGAGCGGAACAAGCACAGATACGCAGTATTTT.

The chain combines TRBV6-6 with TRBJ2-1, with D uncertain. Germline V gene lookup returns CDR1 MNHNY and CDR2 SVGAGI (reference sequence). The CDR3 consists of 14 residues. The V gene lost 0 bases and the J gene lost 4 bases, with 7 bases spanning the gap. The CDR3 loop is CASSYSRVYNEQFF. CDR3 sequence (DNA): TGTGCCAGCAGTTACTCCCGGGTTTACAATGAGCAGTTCTTC.

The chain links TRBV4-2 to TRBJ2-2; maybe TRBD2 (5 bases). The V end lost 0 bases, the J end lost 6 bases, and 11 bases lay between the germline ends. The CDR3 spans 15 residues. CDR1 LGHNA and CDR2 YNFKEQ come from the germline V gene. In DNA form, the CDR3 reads TGTGCCAGCAGCCAAGATGAGGGTAGCTCCGGGGAGCTGTTTTTT. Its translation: CASSQDEGSSGELFF.

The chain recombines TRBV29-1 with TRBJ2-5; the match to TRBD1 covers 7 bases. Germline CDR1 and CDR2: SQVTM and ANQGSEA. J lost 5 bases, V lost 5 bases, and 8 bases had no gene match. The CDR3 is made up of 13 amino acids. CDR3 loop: CSVSQGVRETQYF. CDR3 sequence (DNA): TGCAGCGTTTCTCAGGGGGTGAGGGAGACCCAGTACTTC.

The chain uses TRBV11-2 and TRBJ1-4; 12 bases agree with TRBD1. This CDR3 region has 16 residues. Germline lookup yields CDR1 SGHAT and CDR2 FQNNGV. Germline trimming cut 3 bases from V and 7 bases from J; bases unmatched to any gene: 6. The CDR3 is CASSFSGTGGAEKLFF. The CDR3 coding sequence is TGTGCCAGCAGCTTTTCCGGGACAGGGGGCGCTGAAAAACTGTTTTTT.

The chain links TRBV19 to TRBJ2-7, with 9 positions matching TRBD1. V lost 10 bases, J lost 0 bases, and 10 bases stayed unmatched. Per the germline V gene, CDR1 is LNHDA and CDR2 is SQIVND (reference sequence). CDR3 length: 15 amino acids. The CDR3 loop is CATRTEGQGSYEQYF. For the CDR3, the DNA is TGTGCCACCCGAACAGAGGGACAGGGCTCCTACGAGCAGTACTTC.

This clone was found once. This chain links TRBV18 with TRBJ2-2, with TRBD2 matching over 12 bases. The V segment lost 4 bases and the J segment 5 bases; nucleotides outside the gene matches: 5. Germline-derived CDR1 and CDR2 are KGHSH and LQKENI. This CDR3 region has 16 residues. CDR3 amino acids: CASSQRTSGTTGELFF. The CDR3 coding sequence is TGTGCCAGCTCACAACGGACTAGCGGGACTACCGGGGAGCTGTTTTTT.